The subject of this entry is one T cell receptor beta chain. In the original processing: The assay estimated nucleated cells by amplifying reference gene primers. The table came from immunoSEQ multiplex PCR; TCRdb's copy has only in-frame clones and leaves some out. D and trimming come from the DNA, and the V and J calls and clone size come from that table. The repertoire has 250,000 to 400,000 clones, about 87% of them found once; the top ten carry 1.5% to 2%. The record originates from a study of blood T cell repertoires in COVID-19. Study-level information: Spain, Italy and the United States supplied samples that represented acute and convalescent COVID-19. PBMCs, B-cell-depleted T cells, or T cells were the source of the cDNA or gDNA that made up the material.

The germline V and J ends were trimmed by 0 bases and 1 base, with 10 bases remaining between them. The CDR3 runs 15 residues. Germline loops: CDR1 SGDLS, CDR2 YYNGEE. Sequencing was done on a sample of peripheral blood. This receptor was obtained from a woman in her twenties or thirties with COVID-19, enrolled during active disease. This chain uses TRBV9 with TRBJ1-2; D perhaps matches TRBD1 (5 bases). The CDR3 DNA sequence: TGTGCCAGCAGCGTAGCTGGCAGGGTTAACTATGGCTACACCTTC. Protein: CASSVAGRVNYGYTF.